A selection of T cell receptor beta chains follows, all from one sample in a study of blood T cell repertoires in COVID-19. Assay: immunoSEQ multiplex PCR; the TCRdb copy retains only in-frame clones and omits some. The sample consists of about 370,000 clones, around 90% of them appearing once. Sequenced material: peripheral blood. Receptors were obtained from a woman aged 25 to 39 with COVID-19, enrolled during active disease. Both conserved end residues are part of each CDR3. A D gene is named only where the DNA matches it firmly. A row's size may be missing; if present it is once, few, many or a size class.

TRBD2	TRBV24-1	NA	TRBJ2-1	TGTGCCACCAGTGATACCGGGACTAGCGGGAGAGATGAGCAGTTCTTC	CATSDTGTSGRDEQFF
TRBD1	TRBV5-1	NA	TRBJ2-3	TGCGCCAGCAGCGGGGGGACAGGGGCCGCAGATACGCAGTATTTT	CASSGGTGAADTQYF
NA	TRBV6-5	NA	TRBJ1-5	TGTGCCAGCAGTTACTCGAGGAACAGGGCTCAGCCCCAGCATTTT	CASSYSRNRAQPQHF
TRBD2	TRBV7-2	NA	TRBJ2-3	TGTGCCAGCAGCCCCCGACTAGCGGGAGGAATCCGCCCAGATACGCAGTATTTT	CASSPRLAGGIRPDTQYF
NA	TRBV19	NA	TRBJ2-2	TGTGCCAGTAGTATAACAGGAACCGGGTACACCGGGGAGCTGTTTTTT	CASSITGTGYTGELFF
TRBD1	TRBV24-1	NA	TRBJ2-3	TGTGCCACCAGTGACTGGGGACAGGCTCATCATACAGATACGCAGTATTTT	CATSDWGQAHHTDTQYF
TRBD1	TRBV27	few	TRBJ1-6	TGTGCCAGCAGTTTACGGGAACCGGGACAGGGGCCACCCCTCCACTTT	CASSLREPGQGPPLHF
TRBD1	TRBV5-4	NA	TRBJ1-1	TGTGCCAGCAGCTACTGGACAGGGTCTGAAGCTTTCTTT	CASSYWTGSEAFF
TRBD2	TRBV30	NA	TRBJ2-2	TGTGCCTGGAGTGTACCGGGACTAGCGGGAGTTATGAGGACCGGGGAGCTGTTTTTT	CAWSVPGLAGVMRTGELFF
NA	TRBV12-3/TRBV12-4	NA	TRBJ2-5	TGTGCCAGCAGCCTTACGGGTGCAGAGACCCAGTACTTC	CASSLTGAETQYF
TRBD2	TRBV2	NA	TRBJ2-7	TGTGCCAGCAGTCGGCTAGCGGGGGCCTTCTCCTACGAGCAGTACTTC	CASSRLAGAFSYEQYF
NA	TRBV6-4	NA	TRBJ1-1	TGTGCCAGCGGGAGACGGGAGACTGAAGCTTTCTTT	CASGRRETEAFF
TRBD1	TRBV28	NA	TRBJ1-5	TGTGCCGGGAACAGGGGACGTGATCAGCCCCAGCATTTT	CAGNRGRDQPQHF
NA	TRBV11-2	NA	TRBJ1-5	TGTGCCAGCAGCCCCCGTTCAGGGCCCGATCAGCCCCAGCATTTT	CASSPRSGPDQPQHF
NA	TRBV2	NA	TRBJ2-3	TGTGCCAGCACCGCGACAGTAAGCACAGATACGCAGTATTTT	CASTATVSTDTQYF
TRBD2	TRBV7-9	NA	TRBJ2-4	TGTGCCAGCAGCTTAGTGGGCGGGGGGGCCAACCTAGCCAAAAACATTCAGTACTTC	CASSLVGGGANLAKNIQYF
NA	TRBV9	once	TRBJ2-5	TGTGCCAGCAGCGTAGGGCAGCAAGAGACCCAGTACTTC	CASSVGQQETQYF
TRBD2	TRBV12-3/TRBV12-4	NA	TRBJ2-4	TGTGCCAGCAGTTTTTTGGCGGGAGGGTTTCAGTACTTC	CASSFLAGGFQYF
NA	TRBV15	once	TRBJ2-5	TGTGCCACCAGTCGTGACAGAGGAGAGACCCAGTACTTC	CATSRDRGETQYF
NA	TRBV24-1	NA	TRBJ2-3	TGTGCCACTAAGGGTGCAGGGGCCCTCACAGATACGCAGTATTTT	CATKGAGALTDTQYF
TRBD1	TRBV6-1	NA	TRBJ1-5	TGTGCCAGCAGTGGGGGACAGGTCAATCAGCCCCAGCATTTT	CASSGGQVNQPQHF
NA	TRBV27	NA	TRBJ2-3	TGTGCCAGCATGTTCCTGAGCACAGATACGCAGTATTTT	CASMFLSTDTQYF
TRBD2	TRBV11-3	NA	TRBJ2-5	TGTGCCAGCAGCTCCAGGACTAGCGACCAAGAGACCCAGTACTTC	CASSSRTSDQETQYF
NA	TRBV5-6	NA	TRBJ1-2	TGTGCCAGCAGCTTTCCCACTTCCCTTAACTATGGCTACACCTTC	CASSFPTSLNYGYTF
TRBD2	TRBV7-2	NA	TRBJ2-5	TGTGCCACCCTCTGGGCTAGCGGGGATTTTCGGGAGACCCAGTACTTC	CATLWASGDFRETQYF
TRBD1	TRBV11-2	NA	TRBJ1-2	TGTGCCAGCACCGGACAGGGGGTAGTTGGCTACACCTTC	CASTGQGVVGYTF
NA	TRBV24-1	NA	TRBJ1-2	TGTGCCACCAGTGATTCCCATACGGATGGCTACACCTTC	CATSDSHTDGYTF
NA	TRBV24-1	NA	TRBJ1-2	TGTGCCACCAATCGCGCAGGGAACTATGGCTACACCTTC	CATNRAGNYGYTF
NA	TRBV18	NA	TRBJ2-7	TGTGCCAGCTCACCGCTATTGTACGAGCAGTACTTC	CASSPLLYEQYF
NA	TRBV18	NA	TRBJ1-1	TGTGCCAGCTCACCAGCACAGGGGAACACTGAAGCTTTCTTT	CASSPAQGNTEAFF
TRBD1	TRBV5-4	NA	TRBJ1-3	TGTGCCAGCAGCCGCCCGACAGGGATTGGAAACACCATATATTTT	CASSRPTGIGNTIYF
TRBD1	TRBV4-1	NA	TRBJ2-7	TGCGCCAGCAGCCCTCGGCAGGGGGCCTACGAGCAGTACTTC	CASSPRQGAYEQYF
NA	TRBV18	NA	TRBJ2-2	TGTGCCAGCTCACCACGGGGCAGACCCGAGGCTGTGGAGCTGTTTTTT	CASSPRGRPEAVELFF
NA	TRBV5-1	NA	TRBJ1-1	TGCGCCAGCAGCAAAGGACAGAACACTGAAGCTTTCTTT	CASSKGQNTEAFF
NA	TRBV6-5	NA	TRBJ1-2	TGTGCCAGCAGTAGAGATTCTAACTATGGCTACACCTTC	CASSRDSNYGYTF
TRBD2	TRBV18	NA	TRBJ2-1	TGTGCCAGCTCACCCTCGGGACTAGCGGGAGATTCTGAGCAGTTCTTC	CASSPSGLAGDSEQFF
NA	TRBV2	NA	TRBJ1-1	TGTGCCAGTCTTGGCATGAACACTGAAGCTTTCTTT	CASLGMNTEAFF
TRBD1	TRBV7-8	once	TRBJ1-2	TGTGCCAGCAGCTTAGCCGGGACAGGGGACTATGGCTACACCTTC	CASSLAGTGDYGYTF
NA	TRBV29-1	NA	TRBJ2-2	TGCAGCGTTGAATCGGGTTTCAACACCGGGGAGCTGTTTTTT	CSVESGFNTGELFF
NA	TRBV11-3	NA	TRBJ2-5	TGTGCCAGCAGCCCCACATGGGCGGGGATCCAAGAGACCCAGTACTTC	CASSPTWAGIQETQYF
NA	TRBV7-9	NA	TRBJ1-3	TGTGCCAGCAGCTTACTCATACTACCCTCTGGAAACACCATATATTTT	CASSLLILPSGNTIYF
TRBD2	TRBV5-1	NA	TRBJ2-7	TGCGCCAGCAGCTTGGCCCCGCGGACTAGCGGGAAGACCTACGAGCAGTACTTC	CASSLAPRTSGKTYEQYF
NA	TRBV19	NA	TRBJ1-2	TGTGCCAGTAGTATATTCGAACAGAACCTCTTAGCTAACTATGGCTACACCTTC	CASSIFEQNLLANYGYTF
NA	TRBV7-2	NA	TRBJ2-7	TGTGCCAGCAGCTTTGATGCGGGGAACTCCTACGAGCAGTACTTC	CASSFDAGNSYEQYF
TRBD2	TRBV30	NA	TRBJ2-1	TGTGCCTGGATATTGGGGGGGAGCAATGAGCAGTTCTTC	CAWILGGSNEQFF
NA	TRBV4-3	NA	TRBJ1-4	TGCGCCAGCAGCCAAGATCGAGAAGAAAAACTGTTTTTT	CASSQDREEKLFF
NA	TRBV11-3	NA	TRBJ2-2	TGTGCCACCCCCAAGGGGGGGCGGAACACCGGGGAGCTGTTTTTT	CATPKGGRNTGELFF
NA	TRBV2	NA	TRBJ1-4	TGTGCCAGCAGCGGAGGGGACTATAATGAAAAACTGTTTTTT	CASSGGDYNEKLFF
NA	TRBV21-1	NA	TRBJ1-5	TGTGCCAGCAGCAAAGCCGACAGGGGGTCCCTTCATCAGCCCCAGCATTTT	CASSKADRGSLHQPQHF
NA	TRBV7-9	NA	TRBJ2-5	TGTGCCAGCAGCTTAGCGGGAGGGACCCAGTACTTC	CASSLAGGTQYF
TRBD1	TRBV28	NA	TRBJ2-6	TGTGCCAGCAGTTTGACAGGGCGAGGGGCCAACGTCCTGACTTTC	CASSLTGRGANVLTF
NA	TRBV6-2/TRBV6-3	NA	TRBJ1-2	TGTGCCAGCAGTTACGCAGGGTACGGTGGCTACACCTTC	CASSYAGYGGYTF
TRBD1	TRBV6-5	NA	TRBJ1-1	TGTGCCAGCAGCCGCCGGACAGGGGACACTGAAGCTTTCTTT	CASSRRTGDTEAFF
NA	TRBV6-5	few	TRBJ1-6	TGTGCCAGCAGTTACGGCGGGTCAAATTCACCCCTCCACTTT	CASSYGGSNSPLHF
TRBD1	TRBV9	NA	TRBJ1-3	TGTGCCAGCAGCGTCCGACAGGGCGGAAACACCATATATTTT	CASSVRQGGNTIYF
TRBD1	TRBV29-1	NA	TRBJ2-3	TGCAGCGTGCCGGGACAGGGGAATCCGGACCTATCAGATACGCAGTATTTT	CSVPGQGNPDLSDTQYF
TRBD1	TRBV11-2	NA	TRBJ1-5	TGTGCCAGCAGCTGGGACAGTGGCAATCAGCCCCAGCATTTT	CASSWDSGNQPQHF
NA	TRBV7-2	NA	TRBJ1-5	TGTGCCAGCAGAGACGGACACTATAGCAATCAGCCCCAGCATTTT	CASRDGHYSNQPQHF
TRBD2	TRBV7-2	once	TRBJ2-2	TGTGCCAGCAGCTTAGCCGGGCTAGCGGGGGCCATGGGCACCGGGGAGCTGTTTTTT	CASSLAGLAGAMGTGELFF
NA	TRBV7-2	NA	TRBJ2-1	TGTGCCAGCAGCTTTGGCAGGGGTTCATTAGATGAGCAGTTCTTC	CASSFGRGSLDEQFF